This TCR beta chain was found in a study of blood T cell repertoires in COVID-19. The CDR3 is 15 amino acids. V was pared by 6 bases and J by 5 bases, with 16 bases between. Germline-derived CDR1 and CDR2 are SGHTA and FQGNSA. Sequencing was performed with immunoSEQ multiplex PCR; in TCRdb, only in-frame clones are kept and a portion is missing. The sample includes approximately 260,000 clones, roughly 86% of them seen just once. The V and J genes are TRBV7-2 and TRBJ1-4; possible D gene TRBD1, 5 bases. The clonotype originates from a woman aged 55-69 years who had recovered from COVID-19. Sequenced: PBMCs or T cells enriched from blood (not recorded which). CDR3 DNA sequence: TGTGCCAGCAGGACGGGCGGGGACCGGAATGAAAAACTGTTTTTT. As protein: CASRTGGDRNEKLFF.